This T cell receptor beta chain was retrieved from a study of T cell changes during pregnancy in multiple sclerosis. The method was immunoSEQ multiplex PCR; TCRdb's version includes in-frame clones alone and lacks a portion of them. The sample lists more than 45,000 clones, about 92% occurring once. Germline CDR1 and CDR2: SGHVS and FQNEAQ. The CDR3 has 14 residues. V gave up 3 bases and J gave up 3 bases, with 9 bases separating them. This sequence joins TRBV7-8 and TRBJ2-1; tentative D call: TRBD2 (6 bases). The receptor comes from a female donor with multiple sclerosis, enrolled in a pregnancy study. This specimen consisted of CD8+ T cells from peripheral blood mononuclear cells, obtained in the second trimester of pregnancy. The CDR3 DNA follows: TGTGCCAGCAGCTTGGAGGGACGCTACAATGAGCAGTTCTTC. Amino acids: CASSLEGRYNEQFF.